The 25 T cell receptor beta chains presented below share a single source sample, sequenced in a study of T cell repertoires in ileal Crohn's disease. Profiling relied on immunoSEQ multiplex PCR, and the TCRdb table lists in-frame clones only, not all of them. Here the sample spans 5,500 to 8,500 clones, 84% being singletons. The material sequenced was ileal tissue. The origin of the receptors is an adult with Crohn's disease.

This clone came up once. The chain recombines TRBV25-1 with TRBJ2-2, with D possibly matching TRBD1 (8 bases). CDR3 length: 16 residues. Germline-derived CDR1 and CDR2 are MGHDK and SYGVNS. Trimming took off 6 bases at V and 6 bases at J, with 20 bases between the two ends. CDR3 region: CASSPQGGRSAGELFF. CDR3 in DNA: TGTGCCAGCAGCCCACAGGGGGGGCGGTCGGCCGGGGAGCTGTTTTTT.

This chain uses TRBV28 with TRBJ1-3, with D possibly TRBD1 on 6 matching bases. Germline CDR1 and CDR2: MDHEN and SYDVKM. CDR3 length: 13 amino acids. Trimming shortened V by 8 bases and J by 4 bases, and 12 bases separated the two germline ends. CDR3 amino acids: CASGTGTGNTIYF. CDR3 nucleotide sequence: TGTGCCAGCGGCACAGGGACCGGAAACACCATATATTTT.

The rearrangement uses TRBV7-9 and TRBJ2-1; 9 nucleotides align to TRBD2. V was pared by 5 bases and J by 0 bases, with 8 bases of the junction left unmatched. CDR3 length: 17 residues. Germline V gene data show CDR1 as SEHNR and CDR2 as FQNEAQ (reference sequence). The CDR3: CASSPNLAGSSYNEQFF. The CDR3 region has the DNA TGTGCCAGCAGCCCCAACCTAGCGGGGAGCTCCTACAATGAGCAGTTCTTC.

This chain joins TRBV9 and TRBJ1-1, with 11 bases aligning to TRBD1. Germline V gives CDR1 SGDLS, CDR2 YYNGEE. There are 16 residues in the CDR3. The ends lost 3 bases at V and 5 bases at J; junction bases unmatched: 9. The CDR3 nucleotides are TGTGCCAGCAGCGCCTGGACAGGGGGCCTTGGTACTGAAGCTTTCTTT. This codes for CASSAWTGGLGTEAFF.

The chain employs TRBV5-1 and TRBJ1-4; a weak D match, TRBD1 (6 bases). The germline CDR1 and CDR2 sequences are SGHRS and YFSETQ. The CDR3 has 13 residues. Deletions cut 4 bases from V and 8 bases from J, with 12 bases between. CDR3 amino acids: CASSADSNEKLFF. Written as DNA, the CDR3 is TGCGCCAGCAGCGCGGACAGTAACGAAAAACTGTTTTTT. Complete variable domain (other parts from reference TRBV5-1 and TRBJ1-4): KAGVTQTPRYLIKTRGQQVTLSCSPISGHRSVSWYQQTPGQGLQFLFEYFSETQRNKGNFPGRFSGRQFSNSRSEMNVSTLELGDSALYLCASSADSNEKLFFGSGTQLSVL.

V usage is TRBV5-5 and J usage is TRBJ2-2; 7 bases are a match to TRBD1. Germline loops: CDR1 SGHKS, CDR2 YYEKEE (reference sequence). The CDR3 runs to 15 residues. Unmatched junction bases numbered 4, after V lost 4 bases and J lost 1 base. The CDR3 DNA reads TGTGCCAGCAGCACGGACAGGCGGAACACCGGGGAGCTGTTTTTT. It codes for CASSTDRRNTGELFF.

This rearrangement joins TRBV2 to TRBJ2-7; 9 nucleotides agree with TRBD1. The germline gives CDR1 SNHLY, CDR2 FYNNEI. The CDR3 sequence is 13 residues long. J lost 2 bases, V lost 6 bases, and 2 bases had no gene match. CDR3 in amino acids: CASSRDRAYEQYF. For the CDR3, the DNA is TGTGCCAGCAGCCGGGACAGGGCCTACGAGCAGTACTTC.

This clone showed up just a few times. CDR3 nucleotides: TGTGCCAGCAGTGTAATTAAAACAGGGGGCGGGACAGATACGCAGTATTTT. Translation gives CASSVIKTGGGTDTQYF. The chain carries TRBV25-1 and TRBJ2-3, with 9 nucleotides matching TRBD1. Germline loops: CDR1 MGHDK, CDR2 SYGVNS. The CDR3 runs to 17 residues. The V segment lost 4 bases and the J segment 3 bases; nucleotides outside the gene matches: 11. The entire variable domain, with the rest obtained from reference TRBV25-1 and TRBJ2-3, is as follows: EADIYQTPRYLVIGTGKKITLECSQTMGHDKMYWYQQDPGMELHLIHYSYGVNSTEKGDLSSESTVSRIRTEHFPLTLESARPSHTSQYLCASSVIKTGGGTDTQYFGPGTRLTVL.

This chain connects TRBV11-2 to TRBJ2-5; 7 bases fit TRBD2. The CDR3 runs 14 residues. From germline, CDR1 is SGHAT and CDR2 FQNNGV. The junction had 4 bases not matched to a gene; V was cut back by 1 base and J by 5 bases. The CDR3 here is CASSLGQGGETQYF. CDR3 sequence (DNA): TGTGCCAGCAGCTTAGGCCAGGGAGGGGAGACCCAGTACTTC.

The CDR3 DNA reads as TGTGCCAGCAGCTTGACCACAAACACTGAAGCTTTCTTT. Amino acid sequence: CASSLTTNTEAFF. The gene calls are TRBV5-6 and TRBJ1-1, with D hard to call. The CDR3 contains 13 residues. V lost 1 base, J lost 2 bases, and 6 bases lay in between. Per germline, CDR1 SGHDT and CDR2 YYEEEE.

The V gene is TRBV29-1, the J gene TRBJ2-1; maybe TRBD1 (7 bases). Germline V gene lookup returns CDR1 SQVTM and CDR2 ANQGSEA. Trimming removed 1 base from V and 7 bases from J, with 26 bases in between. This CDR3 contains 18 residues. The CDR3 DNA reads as TGCAGCGTTGAAGGGGGGGTACGGACAGGTGGACCCCTGAATGAGCAGTTCTTC. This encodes CSVEGGVRTGGPLNEQFF.

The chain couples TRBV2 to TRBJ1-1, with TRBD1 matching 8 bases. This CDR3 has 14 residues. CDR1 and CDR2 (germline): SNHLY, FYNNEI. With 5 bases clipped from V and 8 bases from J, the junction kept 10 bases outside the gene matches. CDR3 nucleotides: TGTGCCAGCAGTCCCGGCCAGGGGGCGCGGGAAGCTTTCTTT. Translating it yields CASSPGQGAREAFF.

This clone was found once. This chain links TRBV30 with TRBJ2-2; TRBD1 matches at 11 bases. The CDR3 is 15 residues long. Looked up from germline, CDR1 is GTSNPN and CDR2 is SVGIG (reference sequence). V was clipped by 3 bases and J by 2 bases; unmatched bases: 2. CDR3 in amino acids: CAWRRTGGNTGELFF. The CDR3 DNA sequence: TGTGCCTGGAGAAGGACAGGGGGCAACACCGGGGAGCTGTTTTTT.

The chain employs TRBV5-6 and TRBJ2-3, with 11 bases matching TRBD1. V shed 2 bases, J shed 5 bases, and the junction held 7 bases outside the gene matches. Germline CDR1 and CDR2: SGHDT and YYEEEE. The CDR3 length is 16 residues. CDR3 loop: CASSFPRTGGVDTQYF. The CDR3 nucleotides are TGTGCCAGCAGCTTTCCCAGGACAGGGGGCGTAGATACGCAGTATTTT.

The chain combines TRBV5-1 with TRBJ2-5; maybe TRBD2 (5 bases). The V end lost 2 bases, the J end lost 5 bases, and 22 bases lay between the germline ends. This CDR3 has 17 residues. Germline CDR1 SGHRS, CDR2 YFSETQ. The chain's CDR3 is CASSLLAGVGMGETQYF. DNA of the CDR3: TGCGCCAGCAGCTTATTGGCGGGCGTGGGAATGGGGGAGACCCAGTACTTC.

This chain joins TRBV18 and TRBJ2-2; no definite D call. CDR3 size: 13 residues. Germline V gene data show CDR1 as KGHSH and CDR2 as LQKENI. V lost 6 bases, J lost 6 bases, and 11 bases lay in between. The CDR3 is CASSPLVAGELFF. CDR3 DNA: TGTGCCAGCTCGCCCCTAGTCGCCGGGGAGCTGTTTTTT.

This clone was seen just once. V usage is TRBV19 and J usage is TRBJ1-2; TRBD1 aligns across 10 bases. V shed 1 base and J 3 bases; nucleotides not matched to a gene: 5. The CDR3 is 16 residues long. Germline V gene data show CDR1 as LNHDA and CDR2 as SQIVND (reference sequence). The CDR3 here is CASSIATGTGDYGYTF. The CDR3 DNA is TGTGCCAGTAGTATAGCCACCGGGACAGGGGACTATGGCTACACCTTC.

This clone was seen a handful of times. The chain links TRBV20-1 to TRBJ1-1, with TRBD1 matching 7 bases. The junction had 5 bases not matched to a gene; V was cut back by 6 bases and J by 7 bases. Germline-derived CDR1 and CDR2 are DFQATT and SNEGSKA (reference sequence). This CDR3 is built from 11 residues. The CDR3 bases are TGCAGTGCCCAAGGACAGGTTGAAGCTTTCTTT. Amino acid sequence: CSAQGQVEAFF.

This CDR3 reads CASSLRRGNSYNEQFF. CDR3 DNA sequence: TGTGCCAGCAGCTTAAGGCGGGGGAACTCCTACAATGAGCAGTTCTTC. This sequence joins TRBV11-2 and TRBJ2-1; 7 nucleotides agree with TRBD2. CDR3 length: 16 residues. The V gene end was trimmed by 2 bases and the J gene end by 0 bases; junction bases not matched to a gene: 4. Germline V gene lookup returns CDR1 SGHAT and CDR2 FQNNGV. The full variable domain, its missing parts supplied by reference TRBV11-2 and TRBJ2-1, is EAGVAQSPRYKIIEKRQSVAFWCNPISGHATLYWYQQILGQGPKLLIQFQNNGVVDDSQLPKDRFSAERLKGVDSTLKIQPAKLEDSAVYLCASSLRRGNSYNEQFFGPGTRLTVL.

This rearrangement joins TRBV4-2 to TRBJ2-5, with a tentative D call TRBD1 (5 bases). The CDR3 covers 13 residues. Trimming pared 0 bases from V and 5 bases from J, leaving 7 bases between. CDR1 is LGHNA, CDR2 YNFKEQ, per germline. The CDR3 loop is CASSQDRVETQYF. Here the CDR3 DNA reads TGTGCCAGCAGCCAAGACAGGGTGGAGACCCAGTACTTC.

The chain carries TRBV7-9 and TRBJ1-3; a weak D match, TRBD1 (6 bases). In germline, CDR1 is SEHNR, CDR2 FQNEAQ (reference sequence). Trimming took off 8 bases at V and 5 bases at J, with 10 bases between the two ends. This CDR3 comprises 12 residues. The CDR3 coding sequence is TGTGCCAGCGGCAGGGACAGAAACACCATATATTTT. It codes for CASGRDRNTIYF.

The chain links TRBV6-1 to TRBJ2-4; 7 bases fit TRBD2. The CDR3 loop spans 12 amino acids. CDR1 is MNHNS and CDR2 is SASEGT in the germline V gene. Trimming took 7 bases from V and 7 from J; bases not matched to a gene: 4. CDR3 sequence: CASKQGGNIQYF. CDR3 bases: TGTGCCAGCAAGCAGGGAGGGAACATTCAGTACTTC.

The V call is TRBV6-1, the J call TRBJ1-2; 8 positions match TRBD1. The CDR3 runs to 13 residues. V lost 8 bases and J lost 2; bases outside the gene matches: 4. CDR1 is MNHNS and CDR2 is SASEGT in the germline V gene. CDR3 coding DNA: TGTGCCAGCGTCAGGACAGGGAACTATGGCTACACCTTC. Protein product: CASVRTGNYGYTF.

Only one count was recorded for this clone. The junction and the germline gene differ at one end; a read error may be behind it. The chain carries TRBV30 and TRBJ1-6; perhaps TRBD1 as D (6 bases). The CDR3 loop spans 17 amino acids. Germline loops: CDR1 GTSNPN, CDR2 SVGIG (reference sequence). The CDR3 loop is CAFRDNEKSSYNSPLHF. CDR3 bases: TGTGCCTTCCGGGACAACGAAAAGAGCTCCTATAATTCCCCCCTCCACTTT.

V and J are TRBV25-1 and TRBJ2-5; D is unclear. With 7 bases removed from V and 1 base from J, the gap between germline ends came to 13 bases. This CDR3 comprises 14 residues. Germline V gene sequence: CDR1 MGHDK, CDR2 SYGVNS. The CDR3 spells CASNDRGIQETQYF. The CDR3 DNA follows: TGTGCCAGCAATGACCGCGGAATCCAAGAGACCCAGTACTTC.